This T cell receptor (beta chain) was identified during a study of blood T cell repertoires in COVID-19 (TCRdb year 2020). General notes on the study: Samples from collaborators originated in the United States, Italy and Spain and spanned both the acute and convalescent phases of COVID-19. The prospective study material was composed of cDNA or gDNA derived from T cells, B-cell-depleted T cells, or PBMCs. Subjects who had been exposed to COVID-19, were actively infected with it, or had recovered from it provided the deeply sampled blood TCRbeta repertoires that made up the dataset. The repertoires were released in a freely available public database intended as a resource for research on the immune response to SARS-CoV-2. Samples were obtained from the ongoing ImmuneRACE study (first 160 participants) and from over a thousand subjects provided by 6 global collaborators. The sample metadata nearly always contained a de-identified subject ID, COVID-19 status, age in years and sex. Where available, HLA class I and class II types were obtained from metadata supplied by the sample provider rather than from assay-based typing.

As regards this clone: Its antigen target is currently unknown. Nothing much larger sits one base from this clone, and base qualities are not available.

Whole blood was collected in K2EDTA tubes by collaborating institutions according to the institutions' own protocols. For TCRbeta analysis, collaborators shipped samples in one of three forms: frozen whole blood, isolated PBMCs, or DNA extracted from either of those sample types. The immunoSEQ Assay, a bias-controlled multiplex PCR, was used to amplify TCRbeta CDR3 regions from genomic DNA. In the authors' own workflow: Nucleated cell counts per sample were estimated from amplification of reference gene primers within the assay. Sequence reads were collapsed and filtered to measure the absolute abundance of every unique TCRbeta CDR3 rearrangement. For each sample, productive Simpson clonality was calculated as the square root of Simpson's diversity index across productive rearrangements. Sourced from immuneACCESS, this table was stored by TCRdb with only in-frame sequences that have V and J called. A share of the clones is absent; for the studies checked, an unresolved V gene accounts for under half, and the remainder has no known explanation. The V and J calls and clone size are taken from that table; D and trimming were inferred from the DNA. This sample is represented by approximately 90,000 clones; about 86% of them were singletons. The ten largest clones add up to more than 1% of the sample.

Points the paper makes about the study in general: Clinical and demographic metadata were provided uncurated, with the amount varying by source and participant.

Material: peripheral blood. The clonotype comes from a man at least 80 years old with active or convalescent COVID-19.

In nucleotide form, the sequence is TGCGCCAGCAGCCCAAACAGGGTCGAAAGCAGGTACACCATATATTTT. This is translated as CASSPNRVESRYTIYF. Recombination joined TRBV4-1 with TRBJ1-3; the D gene is perhaps TRBD1, on 6 matching bases. CDR1 and CDR2, looked up from the germline V gene, are MGHRA and YSYEKL. There are 16 amino acids in the CDR3, from cysteine to phenylalanine inclusive. Only the CDR3 part of the read is kept: 48 bases, read in frame from the first base. The junction shows trimming of 4 bases on V and 8 bases on J, plus 21 bases between the germline ends.